This T cell receptor beta chain stems from a study of control samples from healthy donors and cancer patients. TCRdb's copy holds only in-frame clones and misses some; the assay was immunoSEQ multiplex PCR. Of some 100,000 clones listed, about 79% are singletons. Germline lookup yields CDR1 LNHDA and CDR2 SQIVND (reference sequence). The CDR3 contains 15 residues. V lost 3 bases, J lost 1 base, and 5 bases stayed unmatched. The chain carries TRBV19 and TRBJ1-2, with TRBD1 matching over 7 bases. The sequence derives from a woman aged 30 to 39 in good health. Sequenced: blood. The CDR3 loop is CASSMTGPVNYGYTF. The CDR3 coding sequence is TGTGCCAGTAGTATGACAGGGCCTGTTAACTATGGCTACACCTTC.